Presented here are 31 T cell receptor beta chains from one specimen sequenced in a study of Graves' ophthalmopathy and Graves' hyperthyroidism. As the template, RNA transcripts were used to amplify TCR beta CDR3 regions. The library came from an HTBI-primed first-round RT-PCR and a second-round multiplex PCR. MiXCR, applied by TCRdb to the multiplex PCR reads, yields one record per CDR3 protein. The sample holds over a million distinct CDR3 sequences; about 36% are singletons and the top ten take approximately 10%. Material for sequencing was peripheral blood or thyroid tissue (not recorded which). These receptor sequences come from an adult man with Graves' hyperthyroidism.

For the CDR3, the DNA is TGCAGCTTAGAACGGGACCCCCCGACAACGAACACTGAAGCTTTCTTT. This encodes CSLERDPPTTNTEAFF. The V call is TRBV29-1, the J call TRBJ1-1; D possibly corresponds to TRBD1 (5 bases). The CDR3 has 16 residues. The ends were cut back, 8 bases at V and 1 base at J, with 23 bases in the middle. Per germline, CDR1 SQVTM and CDR2 ANQGSEA.

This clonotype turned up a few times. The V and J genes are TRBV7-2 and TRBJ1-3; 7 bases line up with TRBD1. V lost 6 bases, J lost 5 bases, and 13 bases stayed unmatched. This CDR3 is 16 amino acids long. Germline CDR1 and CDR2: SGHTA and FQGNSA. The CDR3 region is CASRTNRGRGRNTIYF. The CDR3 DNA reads TGTGCCAGCAGGACAAACAGGGGACGCGGGCGAAACACCATATATTTT.

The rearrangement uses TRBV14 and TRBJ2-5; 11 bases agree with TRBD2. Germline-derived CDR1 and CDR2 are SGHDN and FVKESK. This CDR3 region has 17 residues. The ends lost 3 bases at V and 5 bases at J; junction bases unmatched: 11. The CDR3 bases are TGTGCCAGCAGCCAGGGGACTAGCGGAGGGGGAGTGGAGACCCAGTACTTC. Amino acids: CASSQGTSGGGVETQYF.

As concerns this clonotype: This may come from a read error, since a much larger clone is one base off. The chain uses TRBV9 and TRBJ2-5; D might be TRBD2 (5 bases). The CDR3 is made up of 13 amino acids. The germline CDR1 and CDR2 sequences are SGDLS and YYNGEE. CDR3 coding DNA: TGTGCCAGCAGCGTAGATGTGTGGGAGACCCGGTACTTC. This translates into CASSVDVWETRYF.

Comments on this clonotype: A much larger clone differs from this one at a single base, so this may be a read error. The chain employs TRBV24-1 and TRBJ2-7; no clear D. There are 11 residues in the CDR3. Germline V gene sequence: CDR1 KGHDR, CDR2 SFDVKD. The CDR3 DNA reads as TGTGCCGCCAGTGATTTCTCCGAGCAGTACTTC. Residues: CAASDFSEQYF.

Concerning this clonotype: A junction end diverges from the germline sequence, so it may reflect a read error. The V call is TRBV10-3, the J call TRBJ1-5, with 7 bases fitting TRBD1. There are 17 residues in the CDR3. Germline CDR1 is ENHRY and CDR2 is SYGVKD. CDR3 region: CASSPYEQGMSNQPQHF. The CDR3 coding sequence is TGTGCCAGCAGTCCGTATGAACAGGGGATGAGCAATCAGCCCCAGCATTTT.

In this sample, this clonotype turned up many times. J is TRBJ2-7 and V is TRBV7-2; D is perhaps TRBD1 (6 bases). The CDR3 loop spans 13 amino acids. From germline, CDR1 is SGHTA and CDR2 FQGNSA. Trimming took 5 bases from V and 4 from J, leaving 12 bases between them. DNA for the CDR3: TGTGCCAGCAGCAATAACAGGGATTACGAGCAGTACTTC. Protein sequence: CASSNNRDYEQYF.

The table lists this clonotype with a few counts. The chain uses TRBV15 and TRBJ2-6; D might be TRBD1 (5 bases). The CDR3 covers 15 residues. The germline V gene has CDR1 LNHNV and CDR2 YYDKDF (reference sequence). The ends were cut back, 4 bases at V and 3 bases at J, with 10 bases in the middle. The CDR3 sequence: CATSTRVDGANVLTF. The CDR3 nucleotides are TGTGCCACCAGCACCAGGGTGGATGGGGCCAACGTCCTGACTTTC.

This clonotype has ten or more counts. DNA of the CDR3: TGCAGTGCCACGCGAGACGGGACATCTGAGACCCAGTACTTC. This translates into CSATRDGTSETQYF. The chain has TRBV20-1 and TRBJ2-5, with a possible D match to TRBD1 (6 bases). Germline CDR1 and CDR2: DFQATT and SNEGSKA (reference sequence). The V and J ends lost 6 bases and 5 bases respectively, with 19 bases between them. The CDR3 is made up of 14 amino acids.

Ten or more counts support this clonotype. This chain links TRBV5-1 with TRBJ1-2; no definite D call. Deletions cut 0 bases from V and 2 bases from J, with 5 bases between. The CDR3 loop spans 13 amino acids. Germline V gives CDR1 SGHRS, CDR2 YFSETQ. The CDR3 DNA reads TGCGCCAGCAGCTTGGCAGACAACTATGGCTACACCTTC. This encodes CASSLADNYGYTF.

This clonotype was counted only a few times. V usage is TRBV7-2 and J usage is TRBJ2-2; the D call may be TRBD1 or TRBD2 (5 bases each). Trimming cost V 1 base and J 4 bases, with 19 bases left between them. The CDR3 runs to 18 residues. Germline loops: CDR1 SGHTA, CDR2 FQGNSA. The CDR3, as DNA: TGTGCCAGCAGCTTAGGAGGGGTCCGAGGACGGGGCACCGGGGAGCTGTTTTTT. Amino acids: CASSLGGVRGRGTGELFF.

CDR3 amino acids: CASSARGPTLQYF. As DNA, the CDR3 is TGTGCCAGCAGCGCGCGGGGACCGACTCTGCAGTACTTC. The genes are TRBV7-9 and TRBJ2-7, with D possibly being TRBD2 (6 bases). CDR1 is SEHNR and CDR2 is FQNEAQ in the germline V gene (reference sequence). The CDR3 runs to 13 residues. V was shortened by 5 bases and J by 9 bases, with 17 bases between the two germline ends.

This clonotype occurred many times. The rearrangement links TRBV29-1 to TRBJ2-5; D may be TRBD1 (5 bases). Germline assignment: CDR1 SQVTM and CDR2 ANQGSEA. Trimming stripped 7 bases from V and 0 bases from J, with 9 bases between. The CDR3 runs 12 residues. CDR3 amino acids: CSGRQYQETQYF. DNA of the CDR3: TGCAGCGGCCGACAGTACCAAGAGACCCAGTACTTC.

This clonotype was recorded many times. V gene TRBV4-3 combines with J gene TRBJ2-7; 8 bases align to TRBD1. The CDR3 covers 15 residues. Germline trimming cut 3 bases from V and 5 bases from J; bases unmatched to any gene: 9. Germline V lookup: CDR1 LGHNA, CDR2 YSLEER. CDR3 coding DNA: TGCGCCAGCAGCCATGATGGACAGGGTTTCGACGAGCAGTACTTC. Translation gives CASSHDGQGFDEQYF.

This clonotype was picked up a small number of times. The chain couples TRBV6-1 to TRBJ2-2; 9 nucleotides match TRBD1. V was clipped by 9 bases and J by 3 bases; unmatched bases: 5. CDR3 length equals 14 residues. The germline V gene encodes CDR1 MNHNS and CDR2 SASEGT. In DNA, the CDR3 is TGTGCCAGTGCAGGGGACAGGGACACCGGGGAGCTGTTTTTT. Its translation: CASAGDRDTGELFF.

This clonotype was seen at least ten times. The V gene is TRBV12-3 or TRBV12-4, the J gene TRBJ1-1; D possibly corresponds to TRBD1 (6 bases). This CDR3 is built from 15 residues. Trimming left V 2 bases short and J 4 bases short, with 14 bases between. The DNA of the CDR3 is TGTGCCAGCAGTTTAACAGGGTTGGGAGGCACTGAAGCTTTCTTT. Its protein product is CASSLTGLGGTEAFF.

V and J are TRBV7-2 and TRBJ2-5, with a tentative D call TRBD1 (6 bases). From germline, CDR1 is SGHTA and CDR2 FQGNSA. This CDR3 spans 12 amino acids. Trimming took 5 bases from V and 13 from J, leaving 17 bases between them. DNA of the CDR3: TGTGCCAGCAGCCCCGGGACAAGGGGAGCGTACTTC. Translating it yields CASSPGTRGAYF.

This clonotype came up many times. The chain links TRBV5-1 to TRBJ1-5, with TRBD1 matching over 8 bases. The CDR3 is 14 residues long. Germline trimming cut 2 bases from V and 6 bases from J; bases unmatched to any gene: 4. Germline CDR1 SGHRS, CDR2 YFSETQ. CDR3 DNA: TGCGCCAGCAGCTTCGGGACAGGTGTTCAGCCCCAGCATTTT. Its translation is CASSFGTGVQPQHF.

DNA of the CDR3: TGTGCCAGCAGTGACCTAGCGGGGCAGGGCGGCAGCAATCAGCCCCAGCATTTT. Protein: CASSDLAGQGGSNQPQHF. The chain combines TRBV6-6 with TRBJ1-5; the D gene is possibly TRBD1 (5 bases). Trimming pared 5 bases from V and 1 base from J, leaving 21 bases between. Germline values: CDR1 MNHNY, CDR2 SVGAGI (reference sequence). CDR3 length: 18 residues.

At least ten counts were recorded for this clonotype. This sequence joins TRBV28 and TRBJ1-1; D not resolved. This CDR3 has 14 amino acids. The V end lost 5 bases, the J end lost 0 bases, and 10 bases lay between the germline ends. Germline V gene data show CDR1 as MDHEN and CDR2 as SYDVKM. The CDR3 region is CASSPHGLNTEAFF. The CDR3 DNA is TGTGCCAGCAGTCCGCACGGACTGAACACTGAAGCTTTCTTT.

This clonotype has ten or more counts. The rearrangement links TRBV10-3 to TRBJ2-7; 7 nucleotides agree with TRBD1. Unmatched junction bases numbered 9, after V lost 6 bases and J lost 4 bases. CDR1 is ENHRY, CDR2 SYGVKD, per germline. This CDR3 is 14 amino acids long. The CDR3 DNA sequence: TGTGCCATCAGCGGCGGACGCAGGGGGTACGAGCAGTACTTC. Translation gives CAISGGRRGYEQYF.

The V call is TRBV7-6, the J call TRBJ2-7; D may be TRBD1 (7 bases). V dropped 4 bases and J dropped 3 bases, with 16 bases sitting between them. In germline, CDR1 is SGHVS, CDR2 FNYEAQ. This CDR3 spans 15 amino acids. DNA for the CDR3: TGTGCCAGCAGCTCCTCCCAGGGGGGCTACTACGAGCAGTACTTC. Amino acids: CASSSSQGGYYEQYF.

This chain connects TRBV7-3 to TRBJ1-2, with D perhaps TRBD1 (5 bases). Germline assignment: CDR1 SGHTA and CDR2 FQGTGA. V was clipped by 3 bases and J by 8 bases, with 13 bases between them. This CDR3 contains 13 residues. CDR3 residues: CASSLGLGEGYTF. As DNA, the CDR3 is TGTGCCAGCAGCTTGGGGTTGGGGGAGGGCTACACCTTC.

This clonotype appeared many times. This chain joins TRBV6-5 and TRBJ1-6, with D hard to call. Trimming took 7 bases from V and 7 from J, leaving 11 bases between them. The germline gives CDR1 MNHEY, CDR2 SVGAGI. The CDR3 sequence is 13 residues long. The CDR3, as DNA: TGTGCCAGCACTCCGGGTTACAATTCACCCCTCCACTTT. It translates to CASTPGYNSPLHF.

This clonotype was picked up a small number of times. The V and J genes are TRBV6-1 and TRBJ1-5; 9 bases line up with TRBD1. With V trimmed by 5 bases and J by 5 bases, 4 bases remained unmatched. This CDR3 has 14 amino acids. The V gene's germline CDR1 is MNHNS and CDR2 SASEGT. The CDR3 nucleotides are TGTGCCAGCAGTAGGGGACAGGGAGATCAGCCCCAGCATTTT. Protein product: CASSRGQGDQPQHF.

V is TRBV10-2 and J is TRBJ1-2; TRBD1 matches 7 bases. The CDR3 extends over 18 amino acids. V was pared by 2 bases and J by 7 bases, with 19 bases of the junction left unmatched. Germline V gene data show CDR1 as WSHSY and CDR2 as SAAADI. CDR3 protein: CASSEPDSPPNQGGGYTF. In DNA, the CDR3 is TGCGCCAGCAGTGAGCCGGACAGTCCACCAAATCAGGGGGGTGGCTACACCTTC.

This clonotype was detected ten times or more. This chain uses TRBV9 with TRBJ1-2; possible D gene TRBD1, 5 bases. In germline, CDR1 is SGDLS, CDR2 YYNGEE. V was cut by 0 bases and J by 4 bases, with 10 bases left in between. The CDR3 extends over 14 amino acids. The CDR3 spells CASSVGGGGYGYTF. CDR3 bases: TGTGCCAGCAGCGTAGGAGGCGGGGGCTATGGCTACACCTTC.

The DNA for the CDR3 is TGTGCCAGCAGTGTCGGGACGACCTATGGCTACACCTTC. Its translation is CASSVGTTYGYTF. This sequence joins TRBV2 and TRBJ1-2, with TRBD1 as a possible D gene (5 bases). Germline CDR1 SNHLY, CDR2 FYNNEI. Trimming left V 4 bases short and J 4 bases short, with 10 bases between. The length of the CDR3 is 13 residues.

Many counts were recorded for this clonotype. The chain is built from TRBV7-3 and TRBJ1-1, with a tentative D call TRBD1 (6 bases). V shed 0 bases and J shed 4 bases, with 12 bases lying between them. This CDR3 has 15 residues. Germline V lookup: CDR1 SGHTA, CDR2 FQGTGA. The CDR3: CASSLTPGAGTEAFF. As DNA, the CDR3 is TGTGCCAGCAGCTTAACGCCGGGGGCTGGCACTGAAGCTTTCTTT.

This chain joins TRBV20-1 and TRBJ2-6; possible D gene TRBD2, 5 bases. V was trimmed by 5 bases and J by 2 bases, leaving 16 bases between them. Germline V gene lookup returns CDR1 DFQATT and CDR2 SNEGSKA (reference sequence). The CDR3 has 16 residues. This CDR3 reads CSAPRVAGTGANVLTF. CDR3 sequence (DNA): TGCAGTGCTCCACGTGTTGCGGGCACTGGGGCCAACGTCCTGACTTTC.

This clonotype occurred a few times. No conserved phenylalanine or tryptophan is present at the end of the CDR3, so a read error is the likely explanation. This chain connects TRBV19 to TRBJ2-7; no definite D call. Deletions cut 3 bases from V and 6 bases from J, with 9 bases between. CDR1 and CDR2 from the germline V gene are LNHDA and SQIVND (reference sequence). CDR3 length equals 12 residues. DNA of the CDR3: TGTGCCAGTAGTATGGGCCCGCGCGAGCAGTACCTC. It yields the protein CASSMGPREQYL.